The clone carrying this T cell receptor (beta chain) was counted many times. Its antigen is as yet unknown. Samples came from axillary lymph nodes draining the breast cancer. TCRdb recomputed calls from the multiplex PCR reads with MiXCR, one row per CDR3 protein. The repertoire holds more than 200,000 distinct CDR3 sequences, with about 30% as singletons. The CDR3 is made up of 12 amino acids. Trimming took off 7 bases at V and 2 bases at J, with 9 bases between the two ends. Germline CDR1 is MNHNS and CDR2 is SASEGT. The data are from a study of breast tumors, draining lymph nodes, adjacent tissues. General study findings and limits: Data only fit, rather than demonstrated, lymph node origin of most tumor T cells. Tumor and nontumor repertoires were significantly more similar in luminal-like than in basal-like breast cancer. Tumor repertoires ranked between lymph nodes and nontumor tissue in diversity, with V and J gene preferences. Findings are consistent with lymph node origin and intratumoral expansion of most tumor T cells.

Sample: axillary lymph node tissue. The chain links TRBV6-1 to TRBJ2-7; the D is unclear. The receptor was isolated from a female donor with breast cancer. Some clones in this sample may be carry-over from other donors' samples. DNA for the CDR3: TGTGCCAGCACCAAACCTCCCTACGAGCAGTACTTC. Amino acid sequence: CASTKPPYEQYF.